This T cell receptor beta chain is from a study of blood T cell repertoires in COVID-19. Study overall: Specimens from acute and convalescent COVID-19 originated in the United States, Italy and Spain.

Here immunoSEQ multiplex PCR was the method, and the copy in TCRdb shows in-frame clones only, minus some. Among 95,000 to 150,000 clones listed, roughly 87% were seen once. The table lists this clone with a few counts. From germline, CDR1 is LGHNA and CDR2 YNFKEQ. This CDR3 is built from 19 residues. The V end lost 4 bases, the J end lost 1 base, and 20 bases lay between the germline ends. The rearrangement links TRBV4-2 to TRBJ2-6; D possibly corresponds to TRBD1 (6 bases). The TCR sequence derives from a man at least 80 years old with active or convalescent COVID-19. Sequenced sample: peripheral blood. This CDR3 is CASSPGTPILSSGANVLTF. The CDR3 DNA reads TGTGCCAGCAGCCCCGGGACACCGATACTAAGTTCTGGGGCCAACGTCCTGACTTTC.